Each of the 5 T cell receptor gamma chains below was sequenced from the same sample in a study of Vδ1+ human thymocytes. Overall study results and limits: Thymic TRG and TRD repertoires appeared highly polyclonal.

The template was reverse-transcribed extracted RNA. Pooled V-gene forward primers with one constant-region reverse primer generated the CDR3 amplicons by multiplex PCR. TCRdb reprocessed the multiplex PCR reads using CATT. There are 7,000 to 9,500 gamma-chain clones in the sample; 45% to 65% occur only once, and roughly 1.4% lies in the top ten. No antigens are known for them. Sequenced: Vdelta1+ gamma-delta thymocytes from the thymus. Subset specified: FACS-sorted CD3+ TCRalphabeta- TCRVdelta1+ TCRVdelta2- thymocytes. The source is a girl under two years old who had congenital heart surgery.

This chain joins TRGV8 and TRGJ1 or TRGJ2. TCRdb carries no J gene annotation; the J gene was assigned here by matching the DNA with germline. The CDR3 is made up of 13 amino acids. Looked up from germline, CDR1 is VENAVY and CDR2 is YDSYNSRV. Trimming at V came to 5 bases and at J to 3 bases, leaving 7 bases not matched to a gene. This CDR3 reads CATWARCYYKKLF. As DNA, the CDR3 is TGTGCCACCTGGGCCCGATGTTATTATAAGAAACTCTTT.

The V and J genes are TRGV5 and TRGJ1 or TRGJ2. TCRdb offers no J gene call, so here the DNA was matched to germline to obtain one. The CDR3 loop spans 14 amino acids. Germline CDR1 is VINAFY and CDR2 is YDVSNSKD. J gave up 6 bases and V 0 bases, and 8 bases lay outside the gene matches. In DNA form, the CDR3 reads TGTGCCACCTGGGACAGGTTGGAGGGTTATAAGAAACTCTTT. Translated, it gives CATWDRLEGYKKLF.

The chain employs TRGV9 and TRGJ1 or TRGJ2. This CDR3 has 15 amino acids. Germline CDR1 is GITISATS and CDR2 is ISYDGTV (reference sequence). V trimming: 2 bases; J trimming: 3 bases; junction bases outside the gene matches: 10. The CDR3 sequence is CALWEDNLSYYKKLF. The CDR3 DNA reads TGTGCCTTGTGGGAGGACAACCTTAGTTATTATAAGAAACTCTTT.

In its sample, this clone was seen a few times. Other DNA sequences from this sample encode an identical CDR3 as well. The V gene reported is TRGV2; the J gene is uncalled. Germline CDR1 reads EGSNGY; CDR2 reads YDSYNSKV. This CDR3 spans 13 amino acids. CDR3 sequence (DNA): TGTGCCACCTGGGACGGGCGTACCTATGGCTACACCTTT. It specifies CATWDGRTYGYTF.

The rearrangement links TRGV5 to TRGJ1 or TRGJ2. As TCRdb names no J gene, one was assigned here on the basis of a DNA match to germline. This CDR3 has 11 amino acids. The trim removed 1 base at V and 10 bases at J, leaving 4 bases unmatched. Germline CDR1 VINAFY, CDR2 YDVSNSKD. The CDR3 here is CATWDSPKKLF. DNA of the CDR3: TGTGCCACCTGGGACAGTCCCAAGAAACTCTTT.